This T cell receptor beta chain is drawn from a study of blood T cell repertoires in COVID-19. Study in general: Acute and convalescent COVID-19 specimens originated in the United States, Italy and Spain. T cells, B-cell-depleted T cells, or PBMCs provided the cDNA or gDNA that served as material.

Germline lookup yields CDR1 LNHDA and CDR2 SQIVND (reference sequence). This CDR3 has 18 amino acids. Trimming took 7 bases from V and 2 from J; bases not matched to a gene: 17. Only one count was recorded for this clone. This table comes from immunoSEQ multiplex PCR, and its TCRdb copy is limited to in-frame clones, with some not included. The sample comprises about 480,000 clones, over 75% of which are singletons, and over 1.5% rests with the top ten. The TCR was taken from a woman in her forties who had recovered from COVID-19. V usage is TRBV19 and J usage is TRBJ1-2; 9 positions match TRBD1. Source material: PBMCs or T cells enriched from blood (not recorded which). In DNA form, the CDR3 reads TGTGCCAGTATCAACCCTCGGTCCCGGGACAGGGACAACTATGGCTACACCTTC. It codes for CASINPRSRDRDNYGYTF.